This T cell receptor beta chain was recovered during a study of spatial heterogeneity in lung cancer. Study in general: Averaged across combinations, each unique TCR and UMI pairing appeared more than ten times in raw reads, which were uncorrected.

Time point specified: blood at routine non-recurrence follow-up after resection. Whole RNA from tumor, nontumor lung or frozen PBMC was sequenced unsorted. The study, taken as a whole, reports: The appearance of ubiquitous expanded tumor TCRs in blood was greater at resection than follow-up.

All TCR cDNA molecules were individually tagged with a unique molecular identifier. TCRdb called the 5' RACE reads again in MiXCR, with one record for every CDR3 protein. The repertoire has roughly 120,000 distinct CDR3 sequences, less than 14% of them found once; the top ten carry approximately 24%. Per germline, CDR1 LGHNA and CDR2 YNFKEQ. There are 14 residues in the CDR3. Trimming cost V 4 bases and J 6 bases, with 15 bases left between them. For this clonotype: Its antigen is as yet unknown.

The rearrangement links TRBV4-2 to TRBJ1-2; TRBD1 is a possible D gene (5 bases). The sequencing used PBMCs, collected at follow-up. The TCR was taken from a female donor with early-stage non-small cell lung cancer. The CDR3 DNA follows: TGTGCCAGCAGCCGCGCATCGGGGGAGGATGGCTACACCTTC. Protein sequence: CASSRASGEDGYTF.